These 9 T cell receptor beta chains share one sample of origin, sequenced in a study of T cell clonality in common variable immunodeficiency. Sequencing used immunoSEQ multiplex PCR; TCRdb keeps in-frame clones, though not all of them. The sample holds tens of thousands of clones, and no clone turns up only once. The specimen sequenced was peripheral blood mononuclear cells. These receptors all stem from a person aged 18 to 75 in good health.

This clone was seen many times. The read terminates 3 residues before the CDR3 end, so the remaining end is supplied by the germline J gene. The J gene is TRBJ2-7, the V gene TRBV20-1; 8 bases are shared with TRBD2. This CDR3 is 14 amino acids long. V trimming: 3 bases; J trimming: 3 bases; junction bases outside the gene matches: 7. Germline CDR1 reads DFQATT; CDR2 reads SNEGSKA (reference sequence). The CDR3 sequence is CSARLAGGSYEQYF. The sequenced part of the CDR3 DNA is TGCAGTGCTAGGCTAGCGGGCGGAAGCTACGAG.

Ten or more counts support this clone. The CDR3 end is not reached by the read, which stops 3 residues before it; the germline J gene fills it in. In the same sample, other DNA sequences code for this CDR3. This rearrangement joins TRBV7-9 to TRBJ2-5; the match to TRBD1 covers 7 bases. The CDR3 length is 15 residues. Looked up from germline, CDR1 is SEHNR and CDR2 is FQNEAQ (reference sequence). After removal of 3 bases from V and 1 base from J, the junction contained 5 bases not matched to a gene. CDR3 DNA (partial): TGTGCCAGCAGCTTTCGACAGGGAACCCAAGAGACC. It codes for CASSFRQGTQET. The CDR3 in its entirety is CASSFRQGTQETQYF.

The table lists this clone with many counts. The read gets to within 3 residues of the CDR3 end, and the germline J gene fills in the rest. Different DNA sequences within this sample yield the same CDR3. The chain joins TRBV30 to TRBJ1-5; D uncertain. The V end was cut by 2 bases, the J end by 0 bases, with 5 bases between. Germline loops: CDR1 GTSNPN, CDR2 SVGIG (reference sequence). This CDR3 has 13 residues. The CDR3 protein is CAWSISSNQPQHF. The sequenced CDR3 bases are TGTGCCTGGAGTATCAGTAGCAATCAGCCC.

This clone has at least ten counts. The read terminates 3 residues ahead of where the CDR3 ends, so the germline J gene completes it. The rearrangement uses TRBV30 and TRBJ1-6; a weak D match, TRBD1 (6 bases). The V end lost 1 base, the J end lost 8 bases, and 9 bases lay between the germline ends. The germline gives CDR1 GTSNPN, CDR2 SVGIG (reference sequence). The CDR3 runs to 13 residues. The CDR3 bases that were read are TGTGCCTGGAGTGCAGGGGAGGATTCACCC. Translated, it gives CAWSAGEDSP. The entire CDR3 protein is CAWSAGEDSPLHF.

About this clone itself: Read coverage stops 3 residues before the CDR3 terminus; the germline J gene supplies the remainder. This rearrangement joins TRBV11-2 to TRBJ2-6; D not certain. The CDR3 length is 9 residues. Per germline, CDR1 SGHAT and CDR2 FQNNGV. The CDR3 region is CASSFILTF. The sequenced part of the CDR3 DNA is TGTGCCAGCAGCTTCATC.

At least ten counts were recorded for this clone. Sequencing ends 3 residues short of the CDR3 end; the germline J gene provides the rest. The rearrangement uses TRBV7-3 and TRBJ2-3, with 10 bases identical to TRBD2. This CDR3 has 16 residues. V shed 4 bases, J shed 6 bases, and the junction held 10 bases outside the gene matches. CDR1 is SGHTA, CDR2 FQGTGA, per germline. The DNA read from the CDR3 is TGTGCCAGCAGCTCTCAAAGCGGGAGGGCCAGGGATACG. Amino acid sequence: CASSSQSGRARDT. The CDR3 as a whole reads CASSSQSGRARDTQYF.

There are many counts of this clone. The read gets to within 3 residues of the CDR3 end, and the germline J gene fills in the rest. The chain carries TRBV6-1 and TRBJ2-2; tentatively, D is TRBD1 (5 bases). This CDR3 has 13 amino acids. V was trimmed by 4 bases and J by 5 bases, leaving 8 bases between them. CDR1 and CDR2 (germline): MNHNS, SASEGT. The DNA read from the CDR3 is TGTGCCAGCAGTGGACAGAGGACCGGGGAG. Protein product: CASSGQRTGE. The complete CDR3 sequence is CASSGQRTGELFF.

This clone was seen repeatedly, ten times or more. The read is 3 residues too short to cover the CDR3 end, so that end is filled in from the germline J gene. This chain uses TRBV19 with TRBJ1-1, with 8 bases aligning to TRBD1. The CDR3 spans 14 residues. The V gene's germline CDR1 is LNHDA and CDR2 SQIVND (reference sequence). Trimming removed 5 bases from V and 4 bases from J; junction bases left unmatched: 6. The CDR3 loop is CASSVQGVGTEAFF. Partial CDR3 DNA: TGTGCCAGTAGTGTACAGGGGGTGGGCACTGAA. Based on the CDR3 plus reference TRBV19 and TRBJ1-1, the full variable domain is DGGITQSPKYLFRKEGQNVTLSCEQNLNHDAMYWYRQDPGQGLRLIYYSQIVNDFQKGDIAEGYSVSREKKESFPLTVTSAQKNPTAFYLCASSVQGVGTEAFFGQGTRLTVV.

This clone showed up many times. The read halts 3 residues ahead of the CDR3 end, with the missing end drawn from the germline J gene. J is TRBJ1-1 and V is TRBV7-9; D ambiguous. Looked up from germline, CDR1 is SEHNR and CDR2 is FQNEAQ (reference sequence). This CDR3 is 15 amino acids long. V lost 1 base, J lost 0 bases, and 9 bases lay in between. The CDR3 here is CASSLVPPMNTEAFF. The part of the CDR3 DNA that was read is TGTGCCAGCAGCTTAGTCCCGCCTATGAACACTGAA.